This entry lists 19 T cell receptor beta chains sequenced from one sample in a study of blood T cell repertoires in COVID-19 (dated by TCRdb to 2019 to 2021). The receptor library was made with the immunoSEQ multiplex PCR assay. Imported from immuneACCESS, the table was reduced by TCRdb to in-frame sequences with V and J called. These copies leave out some clones; in studies compared against another copy, an unresolved V gene accounts for under half, and the cause of the remainder is not known. The sample table shows 250,000 to 300,000 clones, and approximately 81% are seen once. The ten top clones hold 4.2% of the sample. The sequenced sample consisted of peripheral blood. All receptors come from a man between 60 and 70 years old with acute or convalescent COVID-19.

Remarks on this clone: One end of the junction does not line up with germline, which may come from a read error. This chain links TRBV7-7 with TRBJ1-4; 10 bases map to TRBD1. The CDR3 is made up of 17 amino acids. Germline CDR1 and CDR2: SSHAT and FNYEAQ (reference sequence). The CDR3 spells CASSTMGGTGENEKLFF. The CDR3 DNA is TGTGCTAGCAGCACAATGGGGGGGACAGGGGAAAATGAAAAACTGTTTTTT. The full variable domain, with the rest looked up from reference TRBV7-7 and TRBJ1-4, is GAGVSQSPRYKVTKRGQDVTLRCDPISSHATLYWYQQALGQGPEFLTYFNYEAQPDKSGLPSDRFSAERPEGSISTLTIQRTEQRDSAMYRCASSTMGGTGENEKLFFGSGTQLSVL.

This clone was counted a single time. The chain couples TRBV10-3 to TRBJ1-2; D is perhaps TRBD1 (5 bases). This CDR3 has 13 residues. The germline V gene has CDR1 ENHRY and CDR2 SYGVKD. Deletions cut 10 bases from V and 2 bases from J, with 14 bases between. CDR3 amino acids: CATQNRINYGYTF. The CDR3 region has the DNA TGTGCCACTCAAAACAGGATAAACTATGGCTACACCTTC.

The chain uses TRBV7-3 and TRBJ2-1, with TRBD2 matching over 8 bases. Germline V gene sequence: CDR1 SGHTA, CDR2 FQGTGA. V lost 6 bases and J lost 8; bases outside the gene matches: 12. The CDR3 length is 15 residues. The CDR3 loop is CASRGGLAQGDEQFF. The CDR3 region has the DNA TGTGCCAGCAGGGGTGGACTAGCTCAGGGAGATGAGCAGTTCTTC.

The rearrangement uses TRBV27 and TRBJ1-2, with 10 bases that match TRBD1. Germline trimming cut 3 bases from V and 1 base from J; bases unmatched to any gene: 8. CDR1 is MNHEY and CDR2 is SMNVEV in the germline V gene (reference sequence). CDR3 length: 17 residues. The CDR3 DNA sequence: TGTGCCAGCAGTTTGAGGACAGGGGGACGGAGTAACTATGGCTACACCTTC. It is translated as CASSLRTGGRSNYGYTF.

For this clone: At the DNA level, this CDR3 is encoded by other sequences in the same sample as well. The CDR3 region is CASSLGLAGGQETQYF. The CDR3 bases are TGCGCCAGCAGCTTGGGATTAGCGGGGGGTCAAGAGACCCAGTACTTC. The chain couples TRBV5-1 to TRBJ2-5; 10 bases are a match to TRBD2. The V segment lost 0 bases and the J segment 2 bases; nucleotides outside the gene matches: 4. This CDR3 spans 16 amino acids. Germline CDR1 SGHRS, CDR2 YFSETQ.

The V call is TRBV5-1, the J call TRBJ2-2; TRBD1 matches 8 bases. From germline, CDR1 is SGHRS and CDR2 YFSETQ. The CDR3 spans 15 residues. J gave up 5 bases and V 1 base, and 4 bases lay outside the gene matches. The CDR3 reads CASSLRTGRTGELFF. The CDR3 DNA follows: TGCGCCAGCAGCTTGCGGACAGGGCGGACCGGGGAGCTGTTTTTT.

This chain joins TRBV20-1 and TRBJ1-1, with TRBD1 as a possible D gene (5 bases). Trimming shortened V by 3 bases and J by 4 bases, and 15 bases separated the two germline ends. The length of the CDR3 is 14 residues. Germline V CDR1 and CDR2: DFQATT, SNEGSKA (reference sequence). CDR3 sequence: CSASLPTESTEAFF. The CDR3, as DNA: TGCAGTGCTAGTCTCCCGACAGAGAGCACTGAAGCTTTCTTT.

This clone has a handful of counts. The V call is TRBV6-4, the J call TRBJ2-4, with 12 bases identical to TRBD2. Germline loops: CDR1 MRHNA, CDR2 SNTAGT. The V segment lost 0 bases and the J segment 6 bases; nucleotides outside the gene matches: 3. The CDR3 is 16 amino acids. The CDR3 bases are TGTGCCAGCAGTGACTCGGCTAGCGGGGGGGCAAACATTCAGTACTTC. Translating it yields CASSDSASGGANIQYF.

V and J are TRBV19 and TRBJ2-7, with D possibly TRBD1 on 7 matching bases. From germline, CDR1 is LNHDA and CDR2 SQIVND (reference sequence). V gave up 2 bases and J gave up 4 bases, with 15 bases separating them. This CDR3 has 15 amino acids. Written as DNA, the CDR3 is TGTGCCAGTAGTATACAGGAGGGGGCAGCATACGAGCAGTACTTC. It codes for CASSIQEGAAYEQYF.

The chain uses TRBV5-4 and TRBJ1-2; 9 bases are shared with TRBD1. Germline assignment: CDR1 SGHNT and CDR2 YYREEE (reference sequence). J lost 3 bases, V lost 4 bases, and 7 bases had no gene match. The CDR3 contains 15 residues. CDR3 sequence reads: CASSAGTGNYYGYTF. The CDR3 region has the DNA TGTGCCAGCAGCGCCGGGACAGGGAATTACTATGGCTACACCTTC.

In its sample, this clone was seen a few times. This rearrangement joins TRBV6-1 to TRBJ1-2, with TRBD1 identical over 7 bases. CDR3 size: 14 residues. Germline lookup yields CDR1 MNHNS and CDR2 SASEGT. V shed 3 bases, J shed 5 bases, and the junction held 6 bases outside the gene matches. CDR3: CASSDRTGAYGYTF. The CDR3 DNA follows: TGTGCCAGCAGTGATCGGACAGGAGCTTATGGCTACACCTTC.

V and J are TRBV10-3 and TRBJ2-1; no reliable D call. The CDR3 runs to 13 residues. Germline V CDR1 and CDR2: ENHRY, SYGVKD. Trimming cost V 4 bases and J 5 bases, with 9 bases left between them. CDR3 bases: TGTGCCATCAGTGGGCGGAACGACAATGAGCAGTTCTTC. Translated, it gives CAISGRNDNEQFF.

This sequence joins TRBV11-1 and TRBJ2-7, with TRBD1 identical over 9 bases. V shed 3 bases and J 6 bases; nucleotides not matched to a gene: 9. Germline V gene data show CDR1 as SGHAT and CDR2 as FQDESV (reference sequence). This CDR3 contains 15 residues. The CDR3 sequence is CASSFAGQGWSEQYF. For the CDR3, the DNA is TGTGCCAGCAGCTTCGCGGGACAGGGATGGTCCGAGCAGTACTTC.

The V gene is TRBV7-9, the J gene TRBJ2-5; 8 bases are shared with TRBD2. Trimming removed 0 bases from V and 7 bases from J; junction bases left unmatched: 7. The germline gives CDR1 SEHNR, CDR2 FQNEAQ (reference sequence). This CDR3 has 15 amino acids. The CDR3 DNA reads as TGTGCCAGCAGCTTAGCGTTACTCGCGGGAGGGACCCAGTACTTC. Translating gives CASSLALLAGGTQYF.

This clone showed up just a few times. CDR3 DNA sequence: TGTGCCTCTAAGGAGACAGGGTTCTACCTTGAAGCTTTCTTT. Translation gives CASKETGFYLEAFF. V usage is TRBV19 and J usage is TRBJ1-1; 7 nucleotides agree with TRBD1. The CDR3 is made up of 14 amino acids. V was pared by 11 bases and J by 7 bases, with 16 bases of the junction left unmatched. Germline CDR1 and CDR2: LNHDA and SQIVND (reference sequence).

The chain has TRBV2 and TRBJ1-2; D is perhaps TRBD1 (6 bases). Germline V gives CDR1 SNHLY, CDR2 FYNNEI. CDR3 size: 16 residues. Deletions cut 6 bases from V and 3 bases from J, with 20 bases between. This chain's CDR3 is CASSPATAQGDYGYTF. CDR3 nucleotides: TGTGCCAGCAGCCCCGCAACCGCACAGGGAGACTATGGCTACACCTTC.

The CDR3 sequence is CASGLGGPGQETQYF. The CDR3 DNA reads TGTGCTAGTGGCCTAGGGGGTCCGGGGCAAGAGACCCAGTACTTC. The chain is built from TRBV12-5 and TRBJ2-5; possibly TRBD1 for D (6 bases). Germline CDR1 LGHNT, CDR2 FRNRAP. Trimming shortened V by 6 bases and J by 2 bases, and 16 bases separated the two germline ends. There are 15 residues in the CDR3. The complete variable domain, with remaining parts taken from reference TRBV12-5 and TRBJ2-5, reads DARVTQTPRHKVTEMGQEVTMRCQPILGHNTVFWYRQTMMQGLELLAYFRNRAPLDDSGMPKDRFSAEMPDATLATLKIQPSEPRDSAVYFCASGLGGPGQETQYFGPGTRLLVL.

This clone was observed a few times. This sequence joins TRBV2 and TRBJ2-7; 9 positions match TRBD1. The J segment lost 1 base and the V segment lost 7 bases, leaving 17 bases of the junction unmatched. The germline V gene has CDR1 SNHLY and CDR2 FYNNEI. The CDR3 is 18 residues long. Here the CDR3 reads CASIVGTGFTSGSYEQYF. CDR3 coding DNA: TGTGCCAGCATCGTCGGGACAGGGTTCACATCAGGGTCCTACGAGCAGTACTTC.

The CDR3: CASSLSPMDEQYF. The CDR3 bases are TGTGCCAGCAGCTTGAGCCCTATGGACGAGCAGTACTTC. The gene calls are TRBV7-2 and TRBJ2-7; D is unclear. The ends were cut back, 3 bases at V and 5 bases at J, with 11 bases in the middle. CDR3 length: 13 residues. Germline values: CDR1 SGHTA, CDR2 FQGNSA.